The sequence of this T cell receptor (beta chain) was determined in a study of blood T cell repertoires in COVID-19. Study-wide background: In each case, the material was cDNA or gDNA derived from T cells, B-cell-depleted T cells, or PBMCs.

Original data processing: Amplification with reference gene primers provided the estimates of nucleated cell counts. Data came from immunoSEQ multiplex PCR; TCRdb stores just in-frame clones and leaves some out. Clone size and the V and J calls come from that table; the DNA yielded D and trimming. Found here are roughly 140,000 clones, approximately 90% of them singletons; the top ten hold roughly 4.3%. Germline V gene sequence: CDR1 SNHLY, CDR2 FYNNEI. The V gene end was trimmed by 11 bases and the J gene end by 0 bases; junction bases not matched to a gene: 12. The CDR3 loop spans 18 amino acids. The clonotype was recovered from a woman aged 40-49 years with acute or convalescent COVID-19. Sequenced sample: peripheral blood. The chain recombines TRBV2 with TRBJ2-6; TRBD1 aligns across 11 bases. The CDR3 bases are TGTGCCTCAGCAAGCCAAGGGACAGGGGGCTCTGGGGCCAACGTCCTGACTTTC. It specifies CASASQGTGGSGANVLTF.